This T cell receptor beta chain derives from a study of cytotoxic CD8 clonotypes in ibrutinib-treated CLL. In the study overall: A mean of around 250,000 productive templates and about 88,000 productive rearrangements was obtained per sample.

Generated by immunoSEQ multiplex PCR, the TCRdb table keeps only in-frame clones and is missing some. The sample holds about 50,000 clones; roughly 57% are singletons and the top ten take around 30%. Findings of the study overall: Clonality correlated strongly with circulating CD8+ T cells and exceeded age-matched healthy donors at baseline.

This CDR3 region has 15 residues. Trimming left V 5 bases short and J 10 bases short, with 23 bases between. Looked up from germline, CDR1 is LNHDA and CDR2 is SQIVND (reference sequence). This clone showed up just a few times. Its cognate antigen is unknown. The chain combines TRBV19 with TRBJ1-2, with a tentative D call TRBD1 (5 bases). The sample consisted of PBMCs, taken after 24 months of ibrutinib treatment. The receptor's source is a human donor with chronic lymphocytic leukemia. DNA of the CDR3: TGTGCCAGTAGTGCACGAAACCGGGGCTCCCATTCCTACACCTTC. The encoded protein is CASSARNRGSHSYTF.